This TCR beta chain came from a study of T cells in tuberculosis. Time point in this sample: new active TB diagnosis, blood taken before or within 7 days of starting treatment. Germline lookup yields CDR1 MNHEY and CDR2 SMNVEV (reference sequence). J lost 3 bases, V lost 5 bases, and 2 bases had no gene match. This CDR3 contains 14 residues. Only in-frame clones appear in the TCRdb table, and some are missing; sequencing was by immunoSEQ multiplex PCR. The sample holds around 33,000 clones; 92% are singletons and the top ten take 6.5% to 9%. The chain uses TRBV27 and TRBJ1-3; 9 bases are a match to TRBD1. This receptor was obtained from an adult with tuberculosis. Some clones in this sample may be carry-over from other donors' samples. The source was PBMCs, collected at tuberculosis diagnosis. The DNA for the CDR3 is TGTGCCAGCAGTAGACAGGGGGATGGAAACACCATATATTTT. This sequence encodes CASSRQGDGNTIYF.